This passage covers 13 T cell receptor beta chains from one sample sequenced in a study of blood T cells in healthy people across ages. Alongside a J-beta primer mix, a sample-barcoded 5' primer served in a second PCR lasting about 7 to 11 cycles. One entry per CDR3 protein results from TCRdb running MiXCR on the 5' RACE reads. Found here are 850,000 to 1,000,000 distinct CDR3 sequences, around 49% of them singletons; the top ten hold roughly 13%. Sequencing used blood. Receptor source: a young man in good health.

The V and J genes are TRBV6-5 and TRBJ1-1; D is unclear. Germline V lookup: CDR1 MNHEY, CDR2 SVGAGI. Trimming took 5 bases from V and 4 from J, leaving 14 bases between them. The CDR3 contains 14 residues. CDR3 protein: CASSPGVMGTEAFF. The CDR3 DNA reads as TGTGCCAGCAGTCCCGGAGTAATGGGCACTGAAGCTTTCTTT.

The table lists this clonotype with a few counts. The chain carries TRBV5-1 and TRBJ2-5; D may match TRBD1 or TRBD2 (6 bases each). CDR1 and CDR2 (germline): SGHRS, YFSETQ. The CDR3 consists of 16 residues. V dropped 7 bases and J dropped 1 base, with 20 bases sitting between them. As DNA, the CDR3 is TGCGCCAGCTTCTCTGGTGGGGGGCAGCTCCAAGAGACCCAGTACTTC. This gives the protein CASFSGGGQLQETQYF.

This chain links TRBV28 with TRBJ1-5; 7 bases fit TRBD1. The length of the CDR3 is 15 residues. Germline values: CDR1 MDHEN, CDR2 SYDVKM. The junction had 12 bases not matched to a gene; V was cut back by 6 bases and J by 7 bases. The CDR3 sequence is CASRLGQPSGQPQHF. The CDR3 DNA is TGTGCCAGCAGATTGGGACAGCCCTCAGGACAGCCCCAGCATTTT.

This clonotype was picked up a small number of times. The V gene is TRBV7-6, the J gene TRBJ2-3, with 11 bases fitting TRBD2. The V and J ends lost 2 bases and 0 bases, in that order; junction bases with no gene match: 10. This CDR3 comprises 19 residues. The germline CDR1 and CDR2 sequences are SGHVS and FNYEAQ. For the CDR3, the DNA is TGTGCCAGCAGCTTATTCCCCACTAGCGGGGGATCCAGCACAGATACGCAGTATTTT. Residues: CASSLFPTSGGSSTDTQYF.

The J gene is TRBJ2-7, the V gene TRBV6-5; TRBD1 aligns across 9 bases. The CDR3 spans 15 residues. CDR1 and CDR2 from the germline V gene are MNHEY and SVGAGI. Trimming at V came to 6 bases and at J to 3 bases, leaving 9 bases not matched to a gene. The CDR3 spells CASRYMDRGVYEQYF. For the CDR3, the DNA is TGTGCCAGCAGATATATGGACAGGGGCGTCTACGAGCAGTACTTC.

This clonotype was seen a handful of times. The chain uses TRBV20-1 and TRBJ1-2, with D possibly being TRBD1 (5 bases). Trimming removed 6 bases at V and 8 bases at J, with 16 bases between. Looked up from germline, CDR1 is DFQATT and CDR2 is SNEGSKA (reference sequence). The CDR3 extends over 12 amino acids. The CDR3 DNA follows: TGCAGTGCGCCCATCGCGGGGGACGGCTACACCTTC. The encoded protein is CSAPIAGDGYTF.

This clonotype turned up a few times. The chain employs TRBV18 and TRBJ2-1; 11 bases are a match to TRBD2. This CDR3 has 18 residues. Germline-derived CDR1 and CDR2 are KGHSH and LQKENI. The ends lost 5 bases at V and 0 bases at J; junction bases unmatched: 9. CDR3 nucleotides: TGTGCCAGCTCAGTTACTAGCGGGGGCTGGAGCTCCTACAATGAGCAGTTCTTC. Its translation: CASSVTSGGWSSYNEQFF.

This clonotype came up a few times. The rearrangement joins TRBV5-6 to TRBJ2-5; 10 nucleotides align to TRBD2. The CDR3 has 16 residues. The ends lost 2 bases at V and 0 bases at J; junction bases unmatched: 4. Germline values: CDR1 SGHDT, CDR2 YYEEEE. The CDR3 protein is CASSFVSGGYQETQYF. The CDR3 region has the DNA TGTGCCAGCAGCTTTGTTAGCGGGGGGTACCAAGAGACCCAGTACTTC.

This rearrangement joins TRBV3-1 to TRBJ2-1; D may be TRBD1 (6 bases). Germline CDR1 and CDR2: LGHDT and YNNKEL (reference sequence). The CDR3 length is 14 residues. With 5 bases removed from V and 4 bases from J, the gap between germline ends came to 12 bases. The DNA for the CDR3 is TGTGCCAGCAGCTCAAAGGGGGTTTACAATGAGCAGTTCTTC. It codes for CASSSKGVYNEQFF.

The chain couples TRBV7-2 to TRBJ1-1; 7 bases are a match to TRBD1. Germline trimming cut 1 base from V and 3 bases from J; bases unmatched to any gene: 8. Germline V gives CDR1 SGHTA, CDR2 FQGNSA. This CDR3 region has 16 residues. The CDR3 DNA is TGTGCCAGCAGCTTAGTTTGGGCCAGGGGGTACACTGAAGCTTTCTTT. The encoded protein is CASSLVWARGYTEAFF.

The CDR3 region has the DNA TGTGCCAGCAGCATAAGACAGGGGTATTCACCCCTCCACTTT. Amino acid sequence: CASSIRQGYSPLHF. V is TRBV11-2 and J is TRBJ1-6, with TRBD1 identical over 8 bases. CDR3 length: 14 residues. The germline V gene has CDR1 SGHAT and CDR2 FQNNGV. The trim removed 5 bases at V and 8 bases at J, leaving 5 bases unmatched.

The chain couples TRBV7-9 to TRBJ1-4; a weak D match, TRBD1 (6 bases). The V and J ends lost 7 bases and 3 bases respectively, with 15 bases between them. The CDR3 is made up of 15 amino acids. Germline CDR1 SEHNR, CDR2 FQNEAQ (reference sequence). This chain's CDR3 is CASTFSGAANEKLFF. CDR3 coding DNA: TGTGCCAGCACCTTCTCAGGGGCAGCTAATGAAAAACTGTTTTTT.

This clonotype was seen a few times. The chain couples TRBV20-1 to TRBJ2-7, with 7 bases identical to TRBD1. V shed 5 bases, J shed 2 bases, and the junction held 12 bases outside the gene matches. The germline gives CDR1 DFQATT, CDR2 SNEGSKA (reference sequence). The CDR3 extends over 15 amino acids. CDR3 region: CSAPLTGAKAYEQYF. The CDR3 nucleotides read TGCAGTGCTCCACTCACAGGGGCCAAAGCCTACGAGCAGTACTTC.